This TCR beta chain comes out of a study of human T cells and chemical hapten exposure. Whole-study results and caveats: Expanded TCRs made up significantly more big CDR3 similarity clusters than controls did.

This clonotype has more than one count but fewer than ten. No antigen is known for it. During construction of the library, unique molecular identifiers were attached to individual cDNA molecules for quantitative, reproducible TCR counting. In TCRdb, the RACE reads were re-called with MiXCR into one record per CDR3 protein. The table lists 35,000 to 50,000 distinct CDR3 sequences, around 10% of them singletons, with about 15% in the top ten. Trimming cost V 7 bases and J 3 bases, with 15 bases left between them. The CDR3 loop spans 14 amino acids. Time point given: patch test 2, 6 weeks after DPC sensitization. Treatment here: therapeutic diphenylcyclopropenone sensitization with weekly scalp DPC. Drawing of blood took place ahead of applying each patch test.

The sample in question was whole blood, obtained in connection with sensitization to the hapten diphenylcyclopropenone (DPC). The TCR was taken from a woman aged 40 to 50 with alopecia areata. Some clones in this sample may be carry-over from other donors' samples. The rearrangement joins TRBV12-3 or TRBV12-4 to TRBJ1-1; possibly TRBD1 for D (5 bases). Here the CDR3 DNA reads TGTGCCAGCACCCTAGGGGTAGCAGACACTGAAGCTTTCTTT. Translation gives CASTLGVADTEAFF.